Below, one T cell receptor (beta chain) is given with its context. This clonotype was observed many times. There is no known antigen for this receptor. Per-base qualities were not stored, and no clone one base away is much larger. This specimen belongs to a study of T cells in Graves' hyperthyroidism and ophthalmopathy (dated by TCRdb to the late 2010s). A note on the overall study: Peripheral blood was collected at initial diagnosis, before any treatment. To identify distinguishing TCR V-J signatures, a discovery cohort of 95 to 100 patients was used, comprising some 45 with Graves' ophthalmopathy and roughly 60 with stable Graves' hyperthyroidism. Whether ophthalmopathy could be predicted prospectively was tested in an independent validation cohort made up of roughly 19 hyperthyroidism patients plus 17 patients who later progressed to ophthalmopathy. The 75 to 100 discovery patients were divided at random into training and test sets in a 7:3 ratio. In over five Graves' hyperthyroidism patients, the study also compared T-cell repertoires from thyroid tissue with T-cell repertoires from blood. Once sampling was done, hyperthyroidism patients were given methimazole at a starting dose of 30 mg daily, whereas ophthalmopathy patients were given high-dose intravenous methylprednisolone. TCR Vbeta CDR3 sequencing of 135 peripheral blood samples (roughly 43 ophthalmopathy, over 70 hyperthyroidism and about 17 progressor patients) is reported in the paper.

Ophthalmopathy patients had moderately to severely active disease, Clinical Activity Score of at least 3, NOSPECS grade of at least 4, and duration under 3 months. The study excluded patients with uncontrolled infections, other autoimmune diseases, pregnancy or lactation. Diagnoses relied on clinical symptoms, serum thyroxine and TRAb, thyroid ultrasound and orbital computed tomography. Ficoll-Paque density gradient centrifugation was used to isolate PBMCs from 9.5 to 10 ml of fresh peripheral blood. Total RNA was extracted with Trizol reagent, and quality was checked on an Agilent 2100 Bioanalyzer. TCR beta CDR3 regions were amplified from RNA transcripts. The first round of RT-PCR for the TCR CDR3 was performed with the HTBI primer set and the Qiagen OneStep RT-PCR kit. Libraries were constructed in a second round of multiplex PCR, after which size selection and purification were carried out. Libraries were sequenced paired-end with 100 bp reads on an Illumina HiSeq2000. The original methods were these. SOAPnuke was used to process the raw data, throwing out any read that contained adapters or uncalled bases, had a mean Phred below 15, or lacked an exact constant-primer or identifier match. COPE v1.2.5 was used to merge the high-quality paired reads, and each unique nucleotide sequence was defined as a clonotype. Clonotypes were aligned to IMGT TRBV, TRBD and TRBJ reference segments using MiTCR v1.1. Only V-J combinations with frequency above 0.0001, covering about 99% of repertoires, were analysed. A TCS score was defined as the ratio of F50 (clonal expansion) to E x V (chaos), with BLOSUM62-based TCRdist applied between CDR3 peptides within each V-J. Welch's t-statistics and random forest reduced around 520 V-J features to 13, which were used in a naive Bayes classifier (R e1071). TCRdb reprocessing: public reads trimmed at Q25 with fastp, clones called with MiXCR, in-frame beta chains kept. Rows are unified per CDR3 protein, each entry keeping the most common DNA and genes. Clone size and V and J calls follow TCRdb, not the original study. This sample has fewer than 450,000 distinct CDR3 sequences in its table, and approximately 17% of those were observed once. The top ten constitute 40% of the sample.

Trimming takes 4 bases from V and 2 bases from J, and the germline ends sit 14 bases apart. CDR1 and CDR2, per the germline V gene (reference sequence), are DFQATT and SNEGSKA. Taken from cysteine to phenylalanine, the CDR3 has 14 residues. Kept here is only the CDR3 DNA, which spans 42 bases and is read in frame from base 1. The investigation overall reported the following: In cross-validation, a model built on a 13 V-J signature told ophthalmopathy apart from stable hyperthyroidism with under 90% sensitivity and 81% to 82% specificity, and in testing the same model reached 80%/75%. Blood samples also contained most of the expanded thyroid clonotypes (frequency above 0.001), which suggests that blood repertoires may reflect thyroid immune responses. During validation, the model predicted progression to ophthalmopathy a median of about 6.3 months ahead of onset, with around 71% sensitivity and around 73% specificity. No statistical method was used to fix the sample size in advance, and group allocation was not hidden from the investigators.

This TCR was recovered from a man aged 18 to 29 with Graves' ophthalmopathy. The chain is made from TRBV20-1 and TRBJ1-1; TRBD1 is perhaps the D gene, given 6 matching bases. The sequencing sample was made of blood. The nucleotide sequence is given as TGCAGTGCTAAGTCACAGGGCTCAAACACTGAAGCTTTCTTT. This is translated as CSAKSQGSNTEAFF.